This record concerns one T cell receptor beta chain sequence. The data stem from a study of blood T cell repertoires in COVID-19. Study context: Whether acute or convalescent, the COVID-19 samples came from the United States, Italy and Spain.

This CDR3 contains 16 residues. V lost 4 bases and J lost 1, with 14 bases in between. Per the original methods: Estimation of nucleated cell counts was performed using reference gene primer amplification. The repertoire was sequenced with immunoSEQ multiplex PCR; TCRdb's copy has only in-frame clones and lacks some. V, J and clone size derive from that table, while D and trimming were established from the DNA sequence. The data contain about 250,000 clones, about 86% of them singletons. This sequence joins TRBV23-1 and TRBJ1-5, with TRBD1 as a possible D gene (5 bases). TRBV23-1 is an ORF, with its function uncertain. The sequenced sample consisted of peripheral blood. The sequence derives from a man aged 80 or over with acute or convalescent COVID-19. The CDR3 nucleotides are TGCGCCAGCAGTCGCACATCGGAGGGGAGCAATCAGCCCCAGCATTTT. It translates to CASSRTSEGSNQPQHF.